This T cell receptor beta chain was sequenced in a study of quantifying T cell responses using KT2 cells. At the level of the study: RNA was reverse transcribed with TCR alpha and beta constant-region primers. Estimated efficiency of the T4 ligation step was above 8.5% under optimum conditions.

A single-stranded UMI oligo with SP2 sequence was ligated to cDNA 3' ends. First-round PCR used 3 to 4 cycles and beta primers RC1.1 and RC1.2 covering TRBC1 and TRBC2. TCRdb independently ran MiXCR on the UMI-ligation and nested PCR reads; one entry per CDR3 protein. The data show tens of thousands of distinct CDR3 sequences, 11% seen once. Concerning this clonotype: Its antigen is undetermined.

Study results and caveats: KT2 sequence counts showed saturation when very many KT2 cells were spiked in.

KT2, a clone with a known TCR, was spiked into unfractionated PBMC. KT2 cells were mixed with fixed PBMC numbers at varying ratios. This CDR3 has 15 residues. The J segment lost 7 bases and the V segment lost 6 bases, leaving 12 bases of the junction unmatched. The receptor's source is a human donor. Sequencing used PBMCs spiked with cells of the T cell clone KT2. This chain joins TRBV12-3 or TRBV12-4 and TRBJ2-3, with TRBD2 matching 8 bases. DNA of the CDR3: TGTGCCAGCAGGCCCGGGTCGGGAGGGCCAAATACGCAGTATTTT. Its translation is CASRPGSGGPNTQYF.